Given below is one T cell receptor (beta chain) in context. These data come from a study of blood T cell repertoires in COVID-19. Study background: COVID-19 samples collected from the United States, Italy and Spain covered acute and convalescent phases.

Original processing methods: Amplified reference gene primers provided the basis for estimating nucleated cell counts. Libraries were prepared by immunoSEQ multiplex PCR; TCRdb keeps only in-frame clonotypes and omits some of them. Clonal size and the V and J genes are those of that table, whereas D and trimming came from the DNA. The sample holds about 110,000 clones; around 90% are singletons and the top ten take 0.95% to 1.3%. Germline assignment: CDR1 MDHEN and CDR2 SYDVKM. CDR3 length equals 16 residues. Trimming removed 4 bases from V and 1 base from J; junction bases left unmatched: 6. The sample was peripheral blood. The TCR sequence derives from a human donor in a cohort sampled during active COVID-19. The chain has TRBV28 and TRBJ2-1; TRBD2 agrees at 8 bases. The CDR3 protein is CASSSQLAVSYNEQFF. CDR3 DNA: TGTGCCAGCAGTTCCCAACTAGCGGTGTCCTACAATGAGCAGTTCTTC.